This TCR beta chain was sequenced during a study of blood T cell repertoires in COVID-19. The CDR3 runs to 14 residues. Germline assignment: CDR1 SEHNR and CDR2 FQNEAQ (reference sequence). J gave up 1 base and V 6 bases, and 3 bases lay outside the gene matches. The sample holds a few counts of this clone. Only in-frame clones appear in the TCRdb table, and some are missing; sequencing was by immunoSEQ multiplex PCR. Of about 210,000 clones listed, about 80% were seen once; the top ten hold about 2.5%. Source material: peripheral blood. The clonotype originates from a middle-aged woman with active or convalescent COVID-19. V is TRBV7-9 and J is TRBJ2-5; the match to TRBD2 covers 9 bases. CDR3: CASRLAGPQETQYF. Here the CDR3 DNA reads TGTGCCAGCAGGCTAGCGGGACCCCAAGAGACCCAGTACTTC.